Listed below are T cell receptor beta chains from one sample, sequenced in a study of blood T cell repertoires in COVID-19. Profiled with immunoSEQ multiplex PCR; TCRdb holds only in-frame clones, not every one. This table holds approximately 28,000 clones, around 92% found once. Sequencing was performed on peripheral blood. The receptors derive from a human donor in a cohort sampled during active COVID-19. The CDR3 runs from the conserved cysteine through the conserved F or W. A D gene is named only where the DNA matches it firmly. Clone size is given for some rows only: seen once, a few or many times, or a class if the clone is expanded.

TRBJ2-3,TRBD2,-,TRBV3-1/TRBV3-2,TGTGCCAGCGGGACACTAGCGGGCACAGATACGCAGTATTTT,CASGTLAGTDTQYF
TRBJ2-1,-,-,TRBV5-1,TGCGCCAGCAGCTCCCGTGCTCAAGGGGGTGAGCAGTTCTTC,CASSSRAQGGEQFF
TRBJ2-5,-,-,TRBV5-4,TGTGCCAGCAGCCTCTCGCCGACTAGTAATAGCGGGACCCAGTACTTC,CASSLSPTSNSGTQYF
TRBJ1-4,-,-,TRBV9,TGTGCCAGCAGCGCGACAGCAACTAATGAAAAACTGTTTTTT,CASSATATNEKLFF
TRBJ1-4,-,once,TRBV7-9,TGTGCCAGCAATTCTCAGTCCCGCGAAAAACTGTTTTTT,CASNSQSREKLFF
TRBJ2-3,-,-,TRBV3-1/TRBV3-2,TGTGCCAGCAGCCAAGATGGCGGGATCGACACAGATACGCAGTATTTT,CASSQDGGIDTDTQYF
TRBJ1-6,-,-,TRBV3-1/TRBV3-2,TGTGCCAGCAGCCAAGAGGGTAGAACAGGCAGGTTTGGTAAATCACCCCTCCACTTT,CASSQEGRTGRFGKSPLHF
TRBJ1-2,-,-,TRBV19,TGTGCCAGTAGCCCCCCGAGTAGCGACTACACCTTC,CASSPPSSDYTF
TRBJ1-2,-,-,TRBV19,TGTGCCAGTAGTATAGAAGTTGGACAGCCAGAGGGGTATGGCTACACCTTC,CASSIEVGQPEGYGYTF
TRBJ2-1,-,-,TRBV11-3,TGTGCCAGCAGCTTGAGCGGACTCTACAATGAGCAGTTCTTC,CASSLSGLYNEQFF
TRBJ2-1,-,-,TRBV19,TGTGCCAGTAGTAACGTCGGGGGGCCCGGAGGCGAGCAGTTCTTC,CASSNVGGPGGEQFF
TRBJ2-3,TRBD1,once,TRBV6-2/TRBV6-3,TGTGCCAGCAGTAGGGGACAGGGATTCGCAGATACGCAGTATTTT,CASSRGQGFADTQYF
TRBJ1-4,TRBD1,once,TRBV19,TGTGCCAGTTTAGACAGGGGATATGCAACTAATGAAAAACTGTTTTTT,CASLDRGYATNEKLFF
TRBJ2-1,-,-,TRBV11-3,TGTGCCAGCAGCTTAGCCGGGGAAGAGCAGTTCTTC,CASSLAGEEQFF
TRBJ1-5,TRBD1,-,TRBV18,TGTGCCAGCTCCCCAGGGGGGACGGGAGATCAGCCCCAGCATTTT,CASSPGGTGDQPQHF
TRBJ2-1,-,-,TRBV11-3,TGTGCCAGCAGCTTACCAGGGTACAATGAGCAGTTCTTC,CASSLPGYNEQFF
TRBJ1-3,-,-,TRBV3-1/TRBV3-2,TGTGCCAGCAGCCTACCAGGATTGACTGGAAACACCATATATTTT,CASSLPGLTGNTIYF
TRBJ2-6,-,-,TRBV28,TGTGCCAGCACTCCCGGGGGCTCTGGGGCCAACGTCCTGACTTTC,CASTPGGSGANVLTF
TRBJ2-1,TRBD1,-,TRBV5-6,TGTGCCAGCAGCTTCGAACGGGACAGGGCATTCAATGAGCAGTTCTTC,CASSFERDRAFNEQFF
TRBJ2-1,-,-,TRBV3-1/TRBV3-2,TGTGCCAGCAGCCAAGTTGGCGGGGCTTCGGAGCAGTTCTTC,CASSQVGGASEQFF
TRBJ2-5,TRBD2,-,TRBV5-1,TGCGCCAGCAGCTTGGTTCTAGCGGGATCAGAGACCCAGTACTTC,CASSLVLAGSETQYF
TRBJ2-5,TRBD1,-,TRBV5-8,TGTGCCAGCAGCGCAGGGACAGGGGGCGATGAGACCCAGTACTTC,CASSAGTGGDETQYF
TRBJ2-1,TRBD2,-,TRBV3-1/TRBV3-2,TGTGCCAGCAGCCAAGGACGGGGGGGCCTAGGGTACAATGAGCAGTTCTTC,CASSQGRGGLGYNEQFF
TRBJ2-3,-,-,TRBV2,TGTGCCAGCACATTCGGCTTCGGGTTCATGTATACGCAGTATTTT,CASTFGFGFMYTQYF
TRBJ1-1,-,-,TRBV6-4,TGTGCCAGCCAACGGGACTTTGAGGGCGCTGAAGCTTTCTTT,CASQRDFEGAEAFF
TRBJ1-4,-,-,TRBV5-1,TGCGCCAGCAGCTCGTCTTCAACGGGTGAAAAACTGTTTTTT,CASSSSSTGEKLFF
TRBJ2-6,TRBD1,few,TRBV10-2,TGCGCCAGCAGACCCGGGACAGGGTCTGGGGCCAACGTCCTGACTTTC,CASRPGTGSGANVLTF
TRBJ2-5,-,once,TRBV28,TGTGCCAGCTTTGAGGCAGGGCGGTCGAGGGAGACCCAGTACTTC,CASFEAGRSRETQYF
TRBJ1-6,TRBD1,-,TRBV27,TGTGCCAGCAGCCCAGGACAGGGTGGCTCACCCCTCCACTTT,CASSPGQGGSPLHF
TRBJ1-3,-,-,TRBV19,TGTGCCAGTAGTACCGGAGGAGACACCATATATTTT,CASSTGGDTIYF
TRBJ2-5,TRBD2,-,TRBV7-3,TGTGCCAGCAGCCGACTAGCGGGGGAAGAGACCCAGTACTTC,CASSRLAGEETQYF
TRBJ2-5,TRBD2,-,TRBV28,TGTGCCAGCAGTGGGAGGACTAGTGGTTTCGAGACCCAGTACTTC,CASSGRTSGFETQYF
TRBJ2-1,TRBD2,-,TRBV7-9,TGTGCCAGCAGCTTGTCCGCGGGGGAGGTTAATGAGCAGTTCTTC,CASSLSAGEVNEQFF
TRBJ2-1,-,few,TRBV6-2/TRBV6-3,TGTGCCAGCAGTTACGGTAGATATGAGCAGTTCTTC,CASSYGRYEQFF
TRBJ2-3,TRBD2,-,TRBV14,TGTGCCAGCAGGAGGACTAGCGGGGATTTGACAGATACGCAGTATTTT,CASRRTSGDLTDTQYF
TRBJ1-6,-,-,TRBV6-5,TGTGCCAGCAGCTCCGGAGCTTCACCCCTCCACTTT,CASSSGASPLHF
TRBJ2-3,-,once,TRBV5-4,TGTGCCAGCAGCTTTGTCAGAGGGTCCACAGCTACGCAGTATTTT,CASSFVRGSTATQYF
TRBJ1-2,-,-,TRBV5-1,TGCGCCAGCAGCCCCGGGCGGTACGGGGTTCGTGGCTACACCTTC,CASSPGRYGVRGYTF
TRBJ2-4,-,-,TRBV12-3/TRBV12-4,TGTGCCAGCAGTTTCGAAGGGACTTACATTCAGTACTTC,CASSFEGTYIQYF
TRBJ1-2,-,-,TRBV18,TGTGCCAGCTCCCTGGGACAAGCCCAGGGGGGCTACACCTTC,CASSLGQAQGGYTF
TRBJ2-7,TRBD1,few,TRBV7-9,TGTGCCAGCAGCTTCGACAGGGGGCCCTACGAGCAGTACTTC,CASSFDRGPYEQYF
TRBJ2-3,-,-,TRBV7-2,TGTGCCAGTAAGACTAGAAGCGACACAGATACGCAGTATTTT,CASKTRSDTDTQYF
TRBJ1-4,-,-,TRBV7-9,TGTGCCAGCAGCTTAGATTTCCAGCCGACATCTGGCGAAAAACTGTTTTTT,CASSLDFQPTSGEKLFF
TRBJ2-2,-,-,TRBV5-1,TGCGCCACCTCGGAAGGCCAGGGCACTAACACCGGGGAGCTGTTTTTT,CATSEGQGTNTGELFF
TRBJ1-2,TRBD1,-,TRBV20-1,TGCAGTGCTAGTATCCAGGGGGCGGACTATGGCTACACCTTC,CSASIQGADYGYTF